This TCR beta chain was observed in a study of OX40 agonist ivuxolimab in advanced cancers. Across the study: Prior therapy, whether anti-PD-1, anti-PD-L1 or anti-CTLA-4, was allowed, and approximately 40% had some.

Autoimmune disease history or systemic immunosuppression barred patients. Many counts were recorded for this clone. Generated by immunoSEQ multiplex PCR, the TCRdb table keeps only in-frame clones and is missing some. The sample has 55,000 to 80,000 clones; about four fifths are singletons. This TCR was sampled from an adult with an advanced solid tumor such as melanoma, head and neck, liver or kidney cancer. The sample consisted of CD4+ or CD8+ T cells sorted from blood, taken in a trial of the OX40 agonist ivuxolimab.

CDR3: CASSVERTSPGGTQYF. The CDR3 region has the DNA TGTGCCAGCAGCGTGGAAAGGACGTCCCCGGGAGGGACCCAGTACTTC. The rearrangement links TRBV5-4 to TRBJ2-5; 7 nucleotides align to TRBD2. V lost 4 bases and J lost 7; bases outside the gene matches: 16. Germline values: CDR1 SGHNT, CDR2 YYREEE (reference sequence). The CDR3 has 16 amino acids.